The 5 T cell receptor beta chains presented below share a single source sample, sequenced in a study of identical twins (dated by TCRdb to 2016 to 2017). To prepare the library, 5' RACE was applied. The data were produced on an Illumina HiSeq 2000. TCRdb cleaned the public reads at Q25 with fastp, built clones with MiXCR and kept in-frame beta chains. When rows share a CDR3 protein, they turn into one entry using the most common DNA and genes. The sample yields fewer than 500,000 distinct CDR3 sequences; 13% to 15% were counted once. The ten largest clones add up to approximately 0.98% of the sample. The same data also went into a second study, on yellow fever vaccine responses in identical twins.

The sample comprised CD4+ T cells sorted from blood. These receptors all stem from a woman aged 18-35 years in good health.

This chain's CDR3 is CASSLRQAGQPQHF. The CDR3 DNA reads as TGTGCCAGCAGCCTCCGACAGGCGGGACAGCCCCAGCATTTT. J is TRBJ1-5 and V is TRBV28, with D perhaps TRBD1 (6 bases). The CDR3 totals 14 residues. Per the germline V gene, CDR1 is MDHEN and CDR2 is SYDVKM. The V end was cut by 6 bases, the J end by 7 bases, with 16 bases between.

V is TRBV6-2 or TRBV6-3 and J is TRBJ1-5; D unresolved. CDR1 is MNHEY and CDR2 is SVGEGT in the germline V gene. The V end lost 8 bases, the J end lost 3 bases, and 11 bases lay between the germline ends. The CDR3 runs to 13 residues. This CDR3 is CASVQSLNQPQHF. The CDR3, as DNA: TGTGCCAGCGTCCAGAGTCTCAATCAGCCCCAGCATTTT.

V usage is TRBV11-2 and J usage is TRBJ2-2, with D tentatively TRBD2 (5 bases). This CDR3 is built from 16 residues. V was shortened by 4 bases and J by 4 bases, with 16 bases between the two germline ends. The germline CDR1 and CDR2 sequences are SGHAT and FQNNGV. The CDR3 protein is CASSSITSAVTGELFF. The DNA for the CDR3 is TGTGCCAGCAGCTCCATAACTAGTGCGGTCACCGGGGAGCTGTTTTTT.

This clonotype was picked up many times. This chain uses TRBV27 with TRBJ2-7, with D possibly called TRBD1 or TRBD2 (6 bases each). This CDR3 has 14 amino acids. Per the germline V gene, CDR1 is MNHEY and CDR2 is SMNVEV (reference sequence). V dropped 6 bases and J dropped 2 bases, with 14 bases sitting between them. This chain's CDR3 is CASSSGRGAYEQYF. The CDR3 DNA sequence: TGTGCCAGCAGCTCCGGAAGGGGGGCCTACGAGCAGTACTTC.

The chain links TRBV21-1 to TRBJ2-1; the table's D call of TRBD2 was not tested on the DNA. TRBV21-1 is a documented pseudogene. CDR3 length: 17 amino acids. The CDR3, as DNA: TGTGCCAGCAGCAAAGCGACGCGGGAGGAACATTACAATGAGCAGTTCTTC. Its protein product is CASSKATREEHYNEQFF.